The 27 T cell receptor beta chains in this list originate from one sample, sequenced in a study of PD-L1 blockade in urothelial cancer. Assay: immunoSEQ multiplex PCR; the TCRdb copy retains only in-frame clones and omits some. The table records about 130,000 clones, more than 75% of them present only once. Specified time point: peripheral blood 6 weeks after treatment start. Material: PBMCs, obtained around atezolizumab (anti-PD-L1) treatment. The receptors stem from a man aged 45-60 years with urothelial cancer.

The chain is built from TRBV6-1 and TRBJ1-1; the match to TRBD1 covers 7 bases. The CDR3 runs to 13 residues. Germline trimming cut 4 bases from V and 4 bases from J; bases unmatched to any gene: 3. CDR1 and CDR2 (germline): MNHNS, SASEGT. The CDR3 nucleotides read TGTGCCAGCAGTGGACAGGGAGTCACTGAAGCTTTCTTT. This codes for CASSGQGVTEAFF.

This clone was counted only a few times. The chain uses TRBV7-8 and TRBJ1-2; possibly TRBD1 for D (5 bases). The V gene's germline CDR1 is SGHVS and CDR2 FQNEAQ. The V end was cut by 2 bases, the J end by 8 bases, with 12 bases between. The CDR3 length is 13 residues. Here the CDR3 DNA reads TGTGCCAGCAGCTTATCAGGCAGGGCCGGCTACACCTTC. Translated, it gives CASSLSGRAGYTF. Using reference TRBV7-8 and TRBJ1-2 for the parts outside the CDR3, the full variable domain is GAGVSQSPRYKVAKRGQDVALRCDPISGHVSLFWYQQALGQGPEFLTYFQNEAQLDKSGLPSDRFFAERPEGSVSTLKIQRTQQEDSAVYLCASSLSGRAGYTFGSGTRLTVV.

This clone was seen only once. This chain connects TRBV7-9 to TRBJ1-6; TRBD1 agrees at 10 bases. Per germline, CDR1 SEHNR and CDR2 FQNEAQ (reference sequence). V gave up 10 bases and J gave up 5 bases; unmatched junction bases: 17. The CDR3 runs 18 residues. The CDR3 DNA sequence: TGTGCCACCGTACCCCTGCGGACAGGGGGATTTAATAATTCACCCCTCCACTTT. It specifies CATVPLRTGGFNNSPLHF.

V is TRBV7-9 and J is TRBJ1-3, with 9 bases lining up with TRBD1. With V trimmed by 5 bases and J by 1 base, 9 bases remained unmatched. Per germline, CDR1 SEHNR and CDR2 FQNEAQ (reference sequence). The CDR3 spans 17 residues. The CDR3 spells CASSTPGQGWSGNTIYF. DNA for the CDR3: TGTGCCAGCAGCACACCGGGACAGGGCTGGTCTGGAAACACCATATATTTT. Variable domain in full (rest from reference TRBV7-9 and TRBJ1-3): DTGVSQNPRHKITKRGQNVTFRCDPISEHNRLYWYRQTLGQGPEFLTYFQNEAQLEKSRLLSDRFSAERPKGSFSTLEIQRTEQGDSAMYLCASSTPGQGWSGNTIYFGEGSWLTVV.

The gene calls are TRBV14 and TRBJ2-1; 11 bases are shared with TRBD2. With V trimmed by 0 bases and J by 1 base, 5 bases remained unmatched. The CDR3 totals 18 residues. The V gene's germline CDR1 is SGHDN and CDR2 FVKESK. DNA of the CDR3: TGTGCCAGCAGCCAAGATACTAGCGGGAGAGGTTCCTACAATGAGCAGTTCTTC. Protein product: CASSQDTSGRGSYNEQFF.

The chain employs TRBV19 and TRBJ1-5, with 9 bases that match TRBD1. The V gene end was trimmed by 6 bases and the J gene end by 7 bases; junction bases not matched to a gene: 7. This CDR3 comprises 14 residues. Germline V lookup: CDR1 LNHDA, CDR2 SQIVND (reference sequence). In nucleotides, the CDR3 is TGTGCCAGTAGCCCGGGACAGGGTTACCAGCCCCAGCATTTT. The encoded protein is CASSPGQGYQPQHF.

The gene calls are TRBV9 and TRBJ2-3; 9 bases are shared with TRBD2. V was clipped by 2 bases and J by 3 bases; unmatched bases: 4. CDR3 length: 15 amino acids. Germline V gene lookup returns CDR1 SGDLS and CDR2 YYNGEE. The CDR3 sequence: CASSVLGLATDTQYF. The CDR3 DNA reads as TGTGCCAGCAGCGTTCTCGGACTAGCGACAGATACGCAGTATTTT.

Here the CDR3 DNA reads TGTGCCATCAGGCAGGGGTCGGGGGAGACCCAGTACTTC. It is translated as CAIRQGSGETQYF. The chain combines TRBV10-3 with TRBJ2-5; the D gene is possibly TRBD1 (6 bases). Per germline, CDR1 ENHRY and CDR2 SYGVKD. V shed 6 bases and J shed 5 bases, with 13 bases lying between them. The length of the CDR3 is 13 residues.

The chain employs TRBV18 and TRBJ2-7; D may be TRBD1 (5 bases). Trimming removed 2 bases from V and 0 bases from J, with 8 bases in between. Germline values: CDR1 KGHSH, CDR2 LQKENI. This CDR3 spans 14 amino acids. The CDR3 nucleotides are TGTGCCAGCTCACCAGGCAGGGACTCCTACGAGCAGTACTTC. Amino acids: CASSPGRDSYEQYF.

The chain carries TRBV29-1 and TRBJ2-7, with 13 nucleotides matching TRBD2. V shed 0 bases, J shed 1 base, and the junction held 21 bases outside the gene matches. Germline values: CDR1 SQVTM, CDR2 ANQGSEA. The CDR3 is made up of 22 amino acids. The CDR3 here is CSVEERQGSRLAGGWDSYEQYF. The DNA of the CDR3 is TGCAGCGTTGAAGAAAGGCAGGGGTCCAGACTAGCGGGAGGTTGGGATTCCTACGAGCAGTACTTC.

The chain uses TRBV28 and TRBJ2-4; the D is unclear. CDR1 is MDHEN, CDR2 SYDVKM, per germline. This CDR3 contains 12 residues. V lost 3 bases to trimming and J lost 7 bases, with 7 bases between them. CDR3 DNA: TGTGCCAGCAGTTTGACCGGGAACATTCAGTACTTC. It yields the protein CASSLTGNIQYF. Drawing the rest from reference TRBV28 and TRBJ2-4, the complete variable domain is DVKVTQSSRYLVKRTGEKVFLECVQDMDHENMFWYRQDPGLGLRLIYFSYDVKMKEKGDIPEGYSVSREKKERFSLILESASTNQTSMYLCASSLTGNIQYFGAGTRLSVL.

The chain is built from TRBV4-2 and TRBJ2-6; D is unresolved. With 2 bases removed from V and 3 bases from J, the gap between germline ends came to 2 bases. The CDR3 runs 13 residues. Germline V gene lookup returns CDR1 LGHNA and CDR2 YNFKEQ. CDR3 sequence (DNA): TGTGCCAGCAGCCAACTTGGGGCCAACGTCCTGACTTTC. Its translation is CASSQLGANVLTF.

This clone was seen once. J is TRBJ2-7 and V is TRBV6-5, with 8 nucleotides matching TRBD2. With 4 bases clipped from V and 1 base from J, the junction kept 9 bases outside the gene matches. Germline-derived CDR1 and CDR2 are MNHEY and SVGAGI. CDR3 size: 16 residues. DNA for the CDR3: TGTGCCAGCAGTTCCGGGGGGGCGGGAGAATCCTACGAGCAGTACTTC. This translates into CASSSGGAGESYEQYF.

The chain has TRBV19 and TRBJ1-6; 7 nucleotides line up with TRBD1. This CDR3 contains 14 residues. Germline CDR1 is LNHDA and CDR2 is SQIVND (reference sequence). Unmatched junction bases numbered 12, after V lost 9 bases and J lost 10 bases. The CDR3: CASSSGQTGSPLHF. CDR3 sequence (DNA): TGTGCCAGCTCGTCGGGACAGACGGGGTCACCCCTCCACTTT.

This clone was recorded once. The chain employs TRBV10-2 and TRBJ2-1; TRBD2 matches at 8 bases. Germline CDR1 WSHSY, CDR2 SAAADI. Germline trimming cut 7 bases from V and 0 bases from J; bases unmatched to any gene: 2. The length of the CDR3 is 14 residues. CDR3 nucleotide sequence: TGCGCCAGCAAACTAGCGGACTCCTACAATGAGCAGTTCTTC. Translated, it gives CASKLADSYNEQFF.

This chain connects TRBV6-1 to TRBJ2-1, with 7 bases identical to TRBD2. With V trimmed by 5 bases and J by 2 bases, 6 bases remained unmatched. This CDR3 is 15 amino acids long. From germline, CDR1 is MNHNS and CDR2 SASEGT. For the CDR3, the DNA is TGTGCCAGCAGTCGGGCGGGAGACGCCTACAATGAGCAGTTCTTC. This codes for CASSRAGDAYNEQFF.

The chain joins TRBV7-9 to TRBJ2-3; D is possibly TRBD1 (6 bases). V lost 8 bases to trimming and J lost 3 bases, with 18 bases between them. The CDR3 is 15 residues long. Germline V gene lookup returns CDR1 SEHNR and CDR2 FQNEAQ (reference sequence). The DNA for the CDR3 is TGTGCCAGCGTTGACTGGGGGCTAGGGACAGATACGCAGTATTTT. Translated: CASVDWGLGTDTQYF.

J is TRBJ2-3 and V is TRBV4-1, with 9 bases identical to TRBD1. The J segment lost 6 bases and the V segment lost 0 bases, leaving 7 bases of the junction unmatched. Germline V gene sequence: CDR1 MGHRA, CDR2 YSYEKL. The CDR3 is 16 residues long. This CDR3 reads CASSQDGGTGWDTQYF. CDR3 nucleotide sequence: TGCGCCAGCAGCCAAGACGGGGGGACAGGGTGGGATACGCAGTATTTT.

The sample holds a few counts of this clone. The chain recombines TRBV4-2 with TRBJ2-4, with D possibly TRBD2 on 5 matching bases. CDR3 length: 14 amino acids. The germline V and J ends were trimmed by 1 base and 5 bases, with 9 bases remaining between them. The germline V gene encodes CDR1 LGHNA and CDR2 YNFKEQ. The CDR3 region has the DNA TGTGCCAGCAGCCAAGGAGGGAACGAAAACATTCAGTACTTC. It codes for CASSQGGNENIQYF.

The chain couples TRBV19 to TRBJ2-7; 10 bases agree with TRBD2. The CDR3 consists of 17 residues. Trimming took 5 bases from V and 4 from J; bases not matched to a gene: 14. The germline V gene has CDR1 LNHDA and CDR2 SQIVND (reference sequence). For the CDR3, the DNA is TGTGCCAGTAGTCCCTCCTTAGCGGGAGGTCGGTCGTACGAGCAGTACTTC. Translating gives CASSPSLAGGRSYEQYF.

This clone was observed a single time. The CDR3 DNA is TGTGCCAGCAGACTCCTAGCCACCGGGGAGCTGTTTTTT. Protein sequence: CASRLLATGELFF. This chain connects TRBV6-5 to TRBJ2-2; perhaps TRBD2 as D (5 bases). The CDR3 spans 13 residues. Germline V gene lookup returns CDR1 MNHEY and CDR2 SVGAGI. Trimming took off 6 bases at V and 4 bases at J, with 9 bases between the two ends.

The CDR3: CASSPWTIQETQYF. As DNA, the CDR3 is TGCGCCAGCAGCCCATGGACTATACAAGAGACCCAGTACTTC. This chain uses TRBV5-1 with TRBJ2-5; D may be TRBD2 (6 bases). Germline V gives CDR1 SGHRS, CDR2 YFSETQ. The ends were cut back, 4 bases at V and 2 bases at J, with 12 bases in the middle. The CDR3 spans 14 residues.

The DNA for the CDR3 is TGTGCCAGCAGCTCGTCTCGCGGGCTAGCGGGAGGGGAGACCCAGTACTTC. This codes for CASSSSRGLAGGETQYF. The gene calls are TRBV5-4 and TRBJ2-5, with TRBD2 matching 12 bases. This CDR3 is 17 amino acids long. Germline assignment: CDR1 SGHNT and CDR2 YYREEE (reference sequence). The V gene end was trimmed by 3 bases and the J gene end by 5 bases; junction bases not matched to a gene: 11.

The CDR3 loop reads CASSLQYPGGGGYTF. For the CDR3, the DNA is TGTGCCAGCAGCCTACAATACCCGGGGGGTGGCGGCTACACCTTC. The chain recombines TRBV6-5 with TRBJ1-2; D perhaps matches TRBD1 (5 bases). The V and J ends lost 6 bases and 8 bases respectively, with 22 bases between them. Germline CDR1 is MNHEY and CDR2 is SVGAGI. This CDR3 contains 15 residues.

This clone showed up just once. The rearrangement joins TRBV11-2 to TRBJ2-7, with D maybe TRBD1 (6 bases). In germline, CDR1 is SGHAT, CDR2 FQNNGV. V shed 1 base and J shed 1 base, with 14 bases lying between them. CDR3 length equals 16 residues. CDR3 sequence reads: CASSLGGRGKSYEQYF. CDR3 coding DNA: TGTGCCAGCAGCTTAGGGGGCAGGGGAAAATCCTACGAGCAGTACTTC.

The rearrangement uses TRBV7-9 and TRBJ2-6; 8 bases are a match to TRBD1. Trimming took 2 bases from V and 0 from J; bases not matched to a gene: 9. The CDR3 has 19 residues. CDR1 SEHNR and CDR2 FQNEAQ come from the germline V gene (reference sequence). This chain's CDR3 is CASSLPRTGPFSGANVLTF. The CDR3, as DNA: TGTGCCAGCAGCTTACCCCGGACAGGGCCCTTCTCTGGGGCCAACGTCCTGACTTTC. Looking up the rest from reference TRBV7-9 and TRBJ2-6 gives the full variable domain: DTGVSQNPRHKITKRGQNVTFRCDPISEHNRLYWYRQTLGQGPEFLTYFQNEAQLEKSRLLSDRFSAERPKGSFSTLEIQRTEQGDSAMYLCASSLPRTGPFSGANVLTFGAGSRLTVL.

The chain links TRBV5-1 to TRBJ2-5; 7 bases agree with TRBD1. The CDR3 covers 15 residues. Looked up from germline, CDR1 is SGHRS and CDR2 is YFSETQ. V was pared by 4 bases and J by 5 bases, with 11 bases of the junction left unmatched. The CDR3 sequence is CASSRGQRERETQYF. Here the CDR3 DNA reads TGCGCCAGCAGCAGGGGACAGAGGGAGAGGGAGACCCAGTACTTC.